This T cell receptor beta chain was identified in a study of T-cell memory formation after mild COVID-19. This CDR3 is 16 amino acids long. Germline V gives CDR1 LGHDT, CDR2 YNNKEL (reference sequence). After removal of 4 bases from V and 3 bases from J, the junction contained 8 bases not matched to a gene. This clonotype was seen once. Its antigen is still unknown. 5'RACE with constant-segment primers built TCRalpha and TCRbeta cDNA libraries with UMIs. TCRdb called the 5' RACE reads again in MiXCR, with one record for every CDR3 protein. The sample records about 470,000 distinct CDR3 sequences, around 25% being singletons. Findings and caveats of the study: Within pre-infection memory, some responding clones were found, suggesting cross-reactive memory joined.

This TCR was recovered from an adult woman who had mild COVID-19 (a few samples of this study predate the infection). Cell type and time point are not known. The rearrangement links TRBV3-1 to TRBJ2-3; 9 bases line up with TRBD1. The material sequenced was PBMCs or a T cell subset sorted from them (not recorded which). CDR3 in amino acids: CASSPRTGVLTDTQYF. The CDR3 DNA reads TGTGCCAGCAGCCCAAGGACAGGGGTTTTGACAGATACGCAGTATTTT.